These 8 T cell receptor beta chains were all obtained from the same sample, sequenced in a study of cytomegalovirus exposure and HLA in healthy donors. 13 Jbeta primers and 60 Vbeta primers were used for the PCR. Data came from immunoSEQ multiplex PCR; TCRdb stores just in-frame clones and leaves some out. This sample carries 95,000 to 150,000 clones, 60% to 85% of them seen once, and the ten largest clones take 1% to 1.5%. Sequencing input: PBMCs. Receptors were obtained from a female donor in good health and CMV-seronegative.

V usage is TRBV27 and J usage is TRBJ2-1; a possible D gene is TRBD1 (6 bases). This CDR3 spans 14 amino acids. Deletions cut 9 bases from V and 0 bases from J, with 12 bases between. Germline lookup yields CDR1 MNHEY and CDR2 SMNVEV (reference sequence). CDR3 sequence (DNA): TGTGCCAGTTCCAGGGGTCTCTCCTACAATGAGCAGTTCTTC. It translates to CASSRGLSYNEQFF.

The chain uses TRBV9 and TRBJ2-2, with TRBD2 matching 10 bases. The CDR3 totals 16 residues. CDR1 is SGDLS and CDR2 is YYNGEE in the germline V gene. V lost 3 bases, J lost 2 bases, and 4 bases stayed unmatched. CDR3 DNA sequence: TGTGCCAGCAGCGCCCGGACTAGCGGAAACACCGGGGAGCTGTTTTTT. It codes for CASSARTSGNTGELFF.

This clone has a single count. The chain uses TRBV5-1 and TRBJ2-7, with 7 bases matching TRBD1. CDR3 length: 15 residues. V shed 6 bases and J 2 bases; nucleotides not matched to a gene: 11. Germline loops: CDR1 SGHRS, CDR2 YFSETQ. The CDR3, as DNA: TGCGCCAGCAACCCCAGAGGACAGGCAACCTACGAGCAGTACTTC. Amino acid sequence: CASNPRGQATYEQYF.

The V gene is TRBV21-1, the J gene TRBJ1-1; the D call in the table, TRBD1, was not verified against the DNA. TRBV21-1 has pseudogene status. This CDR3 spans 12 amino acids. The DNA for the CDR3 is TGTGCCAGCAGCAAATCGGGACAGGTGGCTTTCTTT. Translation: CASSKSGQVAFF.

The rearrangement links TRBV5-1 to TRBJ2-7; 10 nucleotides agree with TRBD2. The CDR3 is 15 residues long. Losses at the gene ends were 0 bases for V and 3 bases for J; bases not matched to a gene: 3. Germline V CDR1 and CDR2: SGHRS, YFSETQ. The CDR3 loop reads CASSLASSGGYEQYF. The CDR3, as DNA: TGCGCCAGCAGCTTGGCGTCTAGCGGGGGCTACGAGCAGTACTTC.

This chain joins TRBV19 and TRBJ1-1; D remains ambiguous. This CDR3 has 12 residues. The V end was cut by 8 bases, the J end by 3 bases, with 10 bases between. Germline V gene sequence: CDR1 LNHDA, CDR2 SQIVND (reference sequence). CDR3 bases: TGTGCCAGTCGGGGAGGTGACACTGAAGCTTTCTTT. As protein: CASRGGDTEAFF.

This chain uses TRBV6-6 with TRBJ1-3; 7 positions agree with TRBD1. CDR3 length: 16 amino acids. Germline-derived CDR1 and CDR2 are MNHNY and SVGAGI (reference sequence). With 2 bases clipped from V and 0 bases from J, the junction kept 4 bases outside the gene matches. CDR3 amino acids: CASSYATGDSGNTIYF. CDR3 coding DNA: TGTGCCAGCAGTTACGCCACAGGGGACTCTGGAAACACCATATATTTT.

The chain couples TRBV10-2 to TRBJ2-5, with 7 positions matching TRBD2. TRBJ2-7 matches the DNA end more closely, so the J call is doubtful. The CDR3 runs to 15 residues. The germline gives CDR1 WSHSY, CDR2 SAAADI. CDR3 DNA sequence: TGCGCCAGCAGTGAGTCGAGAGCGGGGCCCTACGAGCAGTACTTC. This gives the protein CASSESRAGPYEQYF.